One and the same sample provided the 26 T cell receptor beta chains below, sequenced in a study of somatic mutations in cytotoxic T cells in rheumatoid arthritis. Some clones are missing from TCRdb's copy, which holds only in-frame ones; the method was immunoSEQ multiplex PCR. The repertoire has over 15,000 clones, 65% to 70% of them found once; the top ten carry 18%. Sequenced sample: CD8+ T cells sorted from blood. These receptors came from an adult with rheumatoid arthritis.

This clone has a handful of counts. V gene TRBV6-5 combines with J gene TRBJ1-1, with a tentative D call TRBD1 (6 bases). This CDR3 has 14 amino acids. The ends were cut back, 6 bases at V and 3 bases at J, with 14 bases in the middle. The germline gives CDR1 MNHEY, CDR2 SVGAGI. DNA for the CDR3: TGTGCCAGCAGCTCTACAGGGATGGACACTGAAGCTTTCTTT. This codes for CASSSTGMDTEAFF.

This rearrangement joins TRBV19 to TRBJ1-1, with no clear D. This CDR3 comprises 12 residues. With 7 bases removed from V and 3 bases from J, the gap between germline ends came to 9 bases. From germline, CDR1 is LNHDA and CDR2 SQIVND (reference sequence). DNA for the CDR3: TGTGCCAGTACGGGCGGATACACTGAAGCTTTCTTT. Its translation is CASTGGYTEAFF. Supplemented by reference TRBV19 and TRBJ1-1, the full variable domain reads DGGITQSPKYLFRKEGQNVTLSCEQNLNHDAMYWYRQDPGQGLRLIYYSQIVNDFQKGDIAEGYSVSREKKESFPLTVTSAQKNPTAFYLCASTGGYTEAFFGQGTRLTVV.

V and J are TRBV6-1 and TRBJ2-3; 13 bases line up with TRBD2. The CDR3 covers 19 residues. Germline V gene lookup returns CDR1 MNHNS and CDR2 SASEGT. V trimming: 1 base; J trimming: 0 bases; junction bases outside the gene matches: 7. CDR3 residues: CASSEVQGLAGTSTDTQYF. The CDR3 coding sequence is TGTGCCAGCAGTGAAGTACAGGGACTAGCGGGGACTAGCACAGATACGCAGTATTTT.

The rearrangement links TRBV7-9 to TRBJ2-7; 7 bases match TRBD2. J was trimmed by 2 bases and V by 5 bases; bases with no gene match: 6. The CDR3 totals 14 residues. In germline, CDR1 is SEHNR, CDR2 FQNEAQ (reference sequence). CDR3 nucleotide sequence: TGTGCCAGCAGCCCCATAACTAGCGCCTACGAGCAGTACTTC. Protein product: CASSPITSAYEQYF.

The J gene is TRBJ1-1, the V gene TRBV2, with a weak D call TRBD1 (5 bases). The ends were cut back, 2 bases at V and 5 bases at J, with 12 bases in the middle. CDR3 length: 14 amino acids. Germline values: CDR1 SNHLY, CDR2 FYNNEI. CDR3 protein: CASSESRAMTEAFF. The CDR3 DNA follows: TGTGCCAGCAGTGAATCCAGGGCGATGACTGAAGCTTTCTTT.

This clone turned up a few times. The rearrangement links TRBV5-8 to TRBJ2-5, with 7 bases matching TRBD2. The germline gives CDR1 SGHTS, CDR2 YDEGEE. The ends lost 5 bases at V and 4 bases at J; junction bases unmatched: 11. The CDR3 has 15 residues. CDR3 residues: CASSDLPGGGETQYF. The CDR3 coding sequence is TGTGCCAGCAGTGACTTGCCGGGGGGAGGAGAGACCCAGTACTTC.

Concerning this clone: Mismatch with germline at one junction end may stem from a read error. The chain recombines TRBV27 with TRBJ1-1; a possible D gene is TRBD1 (5 bases). The CDR3 contains 13 residues. CDR1 is MNHEY, CDR2 SMNVEV, per germline (reference sequence). In nucleotides, the CDR3 is TGTGCCAGCCGTTTTACAGGAAGTGTTGAAGCTTTCTTT. This codes for CASRFTGSVEAFF.

This clone was detected a few times. V gene TRBV4-3 combines with J gene TRBJ2-7; D is perhaps TRBD1 (6 bases). This CDR3 contains 16 residues. V lost 0 bases to trimming and J lost 3 bases, with 15 bases between them. Germline CDR1 LGHNA, CDR2 YSLEER. CDR3 region: CASSQDSQGEYYEQYF. The CDR3 bases are TGCGCCAGCAGCCAAGATTCACAGGGAGAATACTACGAGCAGTACTTC.

V and J are TRBV2 and TRBJ1-6; D gene uncertain. V was clipped by 11 bases and J by 9 bases, with 14 bases between them. CDR3 length: 12 amino acids. Germline V lookup: CDR1 SNHLY, CDR2 FYNNEI. The CDR3 region has the DNA TGTGCCTCATACGAGGGCTTTTCACCCCTCCACTTT. Translated, it gives CASYEGFSPLHF.

This clone has a handful of counts. The chain combines TRBV14 with TRBJ1-2, with D maybe TRBD1 (6 bases). CDR3 length equals 13 residues. Germline lookup yields CDR1 SGHDN and CDR2 FVKESK. V shed 0 bases and J shed 9 bases, with 11 bases lying between them. The CDR3 DNA follows: TGTGCCAGCAGCCAAGACGACAGGAGTAGCTACACCTTC. It translates to CASSQDDRSSYTF. The complete variable domain, with remaining parts taken from reference TRBV14 and TRBJ1-2, reads EAGVTQFPSHSVIEKGQTVTLRCDPISGHDNLYWYRRVMGKEIKFLLHFVKESKQDESGMPNNRFLAERTGGTYSTLKVQPAELEDSGVYFCASSQDDRSSYTFGSGTRLTVV.

This sequence joins TRBV13 and TRBJ2-5, with TRBD2 matching over 7 bases. The J segment lost 2 bases and the V segment lost 1 base, leaving 7 bases of the junction unmatched. Germline V gene lookup returns CDR1 PRHDT and CDR2 FYEKMQ (reference sequence). The length of the CDR3 is 16 residues. DNA for the CDR3: TGTGCCAGCAGCTTAGTTGTCGGGGGGAAACAAGAGACCCAGTACTTC. Translated: CASSLVVGGKQETQYF.

The CDR3 region is CASSPSRDRGKNTQYF. The CDR3, as DNA: TGTGCCAGCAGCCCATCCCGGGACAGGGGGAAAAATACGCAGTATTTT. The V gene is TRBV7-6, the J gene TRBJ2-3; 11 bases are shared with TRBD1. With 5 bases clipped from V and 7 bases from J, the junction kept 11 bases outside the gene matches. The CDR3 spans 16 residues. The germline V gene has CDR1 SGHVS and CDR2 FNYEAQ.

The chain couples TRBV28 to TRBJ1-4, with 7 bases lining up with TRBD1. The CDR3 spans 14 residues. Germline CDR1 reads MDHEN; CDR2 reads SYDVKM. Trimming took 3 bases from V and 4 from J; bases not matched to a gene: 2. The CDR3: CASSFRGINEKLFF. The CDR3 nucleotides read TGTGCCAGCAGTTTCAGGGGGATTAATGAAAAACTGTTTTTT.

This clone is labeled as medium-sized. The chain links TRBV7-3 to TRBJ1-6; D possibly corresponds to TRBD1 (5 bases). Germline loops: CDR1 SGHTA, CDR2 FQGTGA. The CDR3 loop spans 13 amino acids. The CDR3 DNA follows: TGTGCTTCCAAAGGGGACGGCAATTCACCCCTCCACTTT. Its protein product is CASKGDGNSPLHF.

The chain couples TRBV6-5 to TRBJ2-5, with 7 positions matching TRBD2. The J call is doubtful: the DNA matches TRBJ2-7 better. The V gene's germline CDR1 is MNHEY and CDR2 SVGAGI. The CDR3 is made up of 13 amino acids. The CDR3 DNA is TGTGCCAGCAGGCGGGGGAATACCTACGAGCAGTACTTC. Translation gives CASRRGNTYEQYF.

This chain joins TRBV9 and TRBJ2-1; the match to TRBD2 covers 10 bases. The V and J ends lost 4 bases and 9 bases, in that order; junction bases with no gene match: 16. The CDR3 spans 17 residues. The germline CDR1 and CDR2 sequences are SGDLS and YYNGEE. In DNA, the CDR3 is TGTGCCAGCAGCTTCAAACAGCTAGCGGGGGTGTTGGGTGAGCAGTTCTTC. Its protein product is CASSFKQLAGVLGEQFF.

The chain joins TRBV7-9 to TRBJ1-6; no clear D. CDR1 is SEHNR and CDR2 is FQNEAQ in the germline V gene (reference sequence). The CDR3 has 12 amino acids. V gave up 7 bases and J gave up 4 bases, with 5 bases separating them. For the CDR3, the DNA is TGTGCCAGCACCTCTTATAATTCACCCCTCCACTTT. It translates to CASTSYNSPLHF.

This clone came up once. The CDR3 DNA sequence: TGTGCTAGTGGCCAGCGGGAACAAGTAAACACCGGGGAGCTGTTTTTT. Translation: CASGQREQVNTGELFF. The gene calls are TRBV12-5 and TRBJ2-2; the match to TRBD2 covers 7 bases. Losses at the gene ends were 6 bases for V and 2 bases for J; bases not matched to a gene: 9. CDR1 LGHNT and CDR2 FRNRAP come from the germline V gene. This CDR3 spans 16 amino acids.

The V gene is TRBV19, the J gene TRBJ2-5; D possibly matches TRBD1 or TRBD2 (5 bases each). CDR1 is LNHDA, CDR2 SQIVND, per germline (reference sequence). V was pared by 3 bases and J by 6 bases, with 17 bases between. CDR3 length: 15 amino acids. The CDR3 sequence: CASSIFFGGFQTQYF. The CDR3 DNA is TGTGCCAGTAGTATCTTTTTTGGGGGTTTTCAGACCCAGTACTTC.

This clone was seen a handful of times. V usage is TRBV19 and J usage is TRBJ2-7; D perhaps matches TRBD1 (6 bases). The CDR3 runs 15 residues. Trimming left V 7 bases short and J 5 bases short, with 21 bases between. The germline gives CDR1 LNHDA, CDR2 SQIVND (reference sequence). In DNA, the CDR3 is TGTGCCAGTACCCTATCGGACAGCGGCAGGGACGAGCAGTACTTC. It specifies CASTLSDSGRDEQYF.

V usage is TRBV19 and J usage is TRBJ1-1; 7 positions match TRBD1. From germline, CDR1 is LNHDA and CDR2 SQIVND (reference sequence). V shed 4 bases and J 3 bases; nucleotides not matched to a gene: 5. The CDR3 length is 14 residues. The CDR3 here is CASSTQTGYTEAFF. In DNA form, the CDR3 reads TGTGCCAGTAGTACCCAGACAGGGTACACTGAAGCTTTCTTT.

The V gene is TRBV5-1, the J gene TRBJ2-7; the D gene is possibly TRBD1 (6 bases). V was trimmed by 5 bases and J by 4 bases, leaving 13 bases between them. Germline CDR1 and CDR2: SGHRS and YFSETQ. The CDR3 consists of 13 residues. The CDR3 sequence is CASRETGRYEQYF. Written as DNA, the CDR3 is TGCGCCAGCAGAGAAACAGGGAGATACGAGCAGTACTTC.

The chain employs TRBV7-2 and TRBJ2-3; D may be TRBD1 or TRBD2 (6 bases each). V was cut by 5 bases and J by 7 bases, with 19 bases left in between. Germline V gene sequence: CDR1 SGHTA, CDR2 FQGNSA. This CDR3 has 15 residues. The CDR3 nucleotides are TGTGCCAGCAGCCGCTTTGAGGGGGGCCGGAATACGCAGTATTTT. As protein: CASSRFEGGRNTQYF.

V gene TRBV10-1 combines with J gene TRBJ2-1, with TRBD2 matching over 9 bases. Germline CDR1 and CDR2: WNHNN and SYGVQD (reference sequence). The CDR3 runs to 14 residues. J lost 4 bases, V lost 3 bases, and 1 base had no gene match. CDR3 DNA sequence: TGCGCCAGCAGTGATAGCGGGGGATACAATGAGCAGTTCTTC. Translation: CASSDSGGYNEQFF.

This clone was detected a few times. The chain employs TRBV2 and TRBJ2-7; D is unresolved. V was pared by 2 bases and J by 11 bases, with 19 bases between. This CDR3 has 14 amino acids. Germline V CDR1 and CDR2: SNHLY, FYNNEI. The chain's CDR3 is CASSESRTEHFKYF. DNA for the CDR3: TGTGCCAGCAGTGAAAGTCGAACAGAACATTTTAAGTACTTC. The full variable domain, in which reference TRBV2 and TRBJ2-7 provide the parts outside the CDR3, is EPEVTQTPSHQVTQMGQEVILRCVPISNHLYFYWYRQILGQKVEFLVSFYNNEISEKSEIFDDQFSVERPDGSNFTLKIRSTKLEDSAMYFCASSESRTEHFKYFGPGTRLTVT.

Worth noting for this clone: At one end, the junction sequence differs from germline, possibly due to a read error. The chain recombines TRBV2 with TRBJ1-4, with D uncertain. There are 15 residues in the CDR3. Germline V CDR1 and CDR2: SNHLY, FYNNEI. The CDR3 DNA sequence: TGTGCCAGCAGGGAAGCAGTCCTAACTAATGAAAAACTGTTTTTT. Translation: CASREAVLTNEKLFF.